This T cell receptor beta chain is from a study of blood T cell repertoires in COVID-19. Across the whole study: There were acute and convalescent COVID-19 samples, and they came from the United States, Italy and Spain.

Germline CDR1 reads MDHEN; CDR2 reads SYDVKM. CDR3 length equals 13 residues. V was shortened by 7 bases and J by 6 bases, with 15 bases between the two germline ends. In the authors' workflow: It was from reference gene primer amplification that nucleated cell counts were estimated. Sequencing was performed with immunoSEQ multiplex PCR; in TCRdb, only in-frame clones are kept and a portion is missing. The V and J calls and clone size were taken over from that table, and D and trimming were inferred from the DNA. The sample comprises tens of thousands of clones, around four fifths of which are singletons, and around 15% rests with the top ten.

This TCR was sampled from a man between 70 and 80 years old with acute or convalescent COVID-19. Sequenced material: peripheral blood. The chain recombines TRBV28 with TRBJ2-5; a possible D gene is TRBD2 (5 bases). CDR3 nucleotide sequence: TGTGCCAGCAATCCTTCCCGGGAAAAGACCCAGTACTTC. Its protein is CASNPSREKTQYF.